The 32 T cell receptor beta chains below all came from one sample that was sequenced in a study of cytomegalovirus exposure and HLA in healthy donors (TCRdb year 2017). The library was prepared using the immunoSEQ multiplex PCR assay. The multiplex PCR relied on a mix of 60 forward primers for TCR Vbeta segments and 13 reverse primers for TCR Jbeta segments. TCRdb retrieved this table from immuneACCESS and kept in-frame rearrangements only. Not all clones are present; in checked studies, unresolved V genes account for under half, and no reason is known for the remainder. A total of approximately 150,000 clones appear in this sample, around 79% of them only once. Together, the top ten hold 3.5% of the sample. Sequencing input: PBMCs. These TCRs come from a human donor in good health.

This clone was counted once. This chain uses TRBV7-6 with TRBJ2-1; 7 bases map to TRBD2. CDR3 length: 15 residues. Germline V gene lookup returns CDR1 SGHVS and CDR2 FNYEAQ. The trim removed 5 bases at V and 3 bases at J, leaving 7 bases unmatched. As DNA, the CDR3 is TGTGCCAGCAGCCAGGACCTAGCGGTCTACAATGAGCAGTTCTTC. Its protein is CASSQDLAVYNEQFF.

The chain carries TRBV7-2 and TRBJ2-7; the match to TRBD2 covers 8 bases. V lost 5 bases and J lost 5; bases outside the gene matches: 11. The CDR3 extends over 15 amino acids. Germline V gene lookup returns CDR1 SGHTA and CDR2 FQGNSA. The CDR3 region has the DNA TGTGCCAGCAGCCGACTCATTAGCGGGAACCACGAGCAGTACTTC. This codes for CASSRLISGNHEQYF.

V usage is TRBV4-3 and J usage is TRBJ2-1, with TRBD2 matching over 14 bases. This CDR3 is 17 amino acids long. The V gene's germline CDR1 is LGHNA and CDR2 YSLEER. V was clipped by 4 bases and J by 1 base; unmatched bases: 3. CDR3 protein: CASSRGTSGSSYNEQFF. CDR3 nucleotides: TGCGCCAGCAGCCGTGGGACTAGCGGGAGTTCCTACAATGAGCAGTTCTTC.

The chain is built from TRBV19 and TRBJ2-7; TRBD1 matches 7 bases. CDR3 size: 15 residues. Per germline, CDR1 LNHDA and CDR2 SQIVND (reference sequence). V shed 7 bases, J shed 1 base, and the junction held 10 bases outside the gene matches. CDR3 sequence (DNA): TGTGCCAGTACCCCAAGGTGGGACAGATCCTACGAGCAGTACTTC. Residues: CASTPRWDRSYEQYF.

This chain joins TRBV19 and TRBJ1-6; D might be TRBD1 (5 bases). Trimming cost V 7 bases and J 8 bases, with 18 bases left between them. Germline V gene sequence: CDR1 LNHDA, CDR2 SQIVND (reference sequence). The length of the CDR3 is 15 residues. This CDR3 is CASNLQMGLDSPLHF. The DNA for the CDR3 is TGTGCCAGTAACCTCCAAATGGGGCTGGATTCACCCCTCCACTTT.

The CDR3 nucleotides read TGTGCCAGCAGCTTGGACACCGGGACAACTAGCAATCAGCCCCAGCATTTT. Protein product: CASSLDTGTTSNQPQHF. V gene TRBV7-9 combines with J gene TRBJ1-5; D perhaps matches TRBD1 (6 bases). Germline loops: CDR1 SEHNR, CDR2 FQNEAQ (reference sequence). V was trimmed by 3 bases and J by 0 bases, leaving 15 bases between them. There are 17 residues in the CDR3.

This clone was recorded only once. Compared with germline, one end of the junction differs, possibly owing to a read error. The V gene is TRBV5-4, the J gene TRBJ1-2, with 8 bases aligning to TRBD1. The CDR3 is 17 residues long. Germline-derived CDR1 and CDR2 are SGHNT and YYREEE (reference sequence). The CDR3 loop is CASSLTGNGRGLEGYPF. Written as DNA, the CDR3 is TGTGCCAGCAGCTTGACGGGTAATGGCAGGGGGCTTGAGGGCTACCCCTTC. Looking up the rest from reference TRBV5-4 and TRBJ1-2 gives the full variable domain: ETGVTQSPTHLIKTRGQQVTLRCSSQSGHNTVSWYQQALGQGPQFIFQYYREEENGRGNFPPRFSGLQFPNYSSELNVNALELDDSALYLCASSLTGNGRGLEGYPFGSGTRLTVV.

This clone turned up a few times. The chain has TRBV13 and TRBJ2-7; maybe TRBD2 (5 bases). This CDR3 is built from 13 residues. Germline V gives CDR1 PRHDT, CDR2 FYEKMQ (reference sequence). Trimming removed 0 bases at V and 7 bases at J, with 10 bases between. CDR3 loop: CASSLGPSGEQYF. CDR3 nucleotide sequence: TGTGCCAGCAGCTTAGGACCGAGCGGTGAGCAGTACTTC. The full variable domain, its missing parts supplied by reference TRBV13 and TRBJ2-7, is AAGVIQSPRHLIKEKRETATLKCYPIPRHDTVYWYQQGPGQDPQFLISFYEKMQSDKGSIPDRFSAQQFSDYHSELNMSSLELGDSALYFCASSLGPSGEQYFGPGTRLTVT.

Comments on this clone: This specimen includes other DNA sequences encoding the same CDR3. The V gene is TRBV5-6, the J gene TRBJ2-1; 8 nucleotides agree with TRBD1. CDR1 and CDR2 (germline): SGHDT, YYEEEE. The CDR3 totals 17 residues. J lost 3 bases, V lost 4 bases, and 12 bases had no gene match. The CDR3 reads CASSIPRGTGRYNEQFF. The CDR3 nucleotides read TGTGCCAGCAGCATTCCGCGAGGGACAGGTCGCTACAATGAGCAGTTCTTC.

The gene calls are TRBV7-9 and TRBJ1-6; 7 nucleotides line up with TRBD1. With V trimmed by 5 bases and J by 7 bases, 8 bases remained unmatched. Germline V gives CDR1 SEHNR, CDR2 FQNEAQ (reference sequence). This CDR3 is built from 15 residues. The CDR3 bases are TGTGCCAGCAGCCCAAGACAGGGTCGCAATTCACCCCTCCACTTT. Its protein is CASSPRQGRNSPLHF.

In this sample, this clone turned up once. J is TRBJ2-1 and V is TRBV5-4; 7 nucleotides match TRBD2. The J segment lost 8 bases and the V segment lost 4 bases, leaving 9 bases of the junction unmatched. The CDR3 runs 14 residues. Looked up from germline, CDR1 is SGHNT and CDR2 is YYREEE (reference sequence). The CDR3 bases are TGTGCCAGCAGCCCCCGGACTAGTTTCGATGAGCAGTTCTTC. Its translation is CASSPRTSFDEQFF.

The V and J genes are TRBV28 and TRBJ2-7; 7 bases are shared with TRBD1. The germline CDR1 and CDR2 sequences are MDHEN and SYDVKM. This CDR3 region has 14 residues. Germline trimming cut 5 bases from V and 2 bases from J; bases unmatched to any gene: 6. The CDR3 protein is CASSATGNTYEQYF. CDR3 in DNA: TGTGCCAGCAGTGCGACAGGGAACACCTACGAGCAGTACTTC.

The chain has TRBV4-1 and TRBJ2-3, with D maybe TRBD2 (6 bases). Germline CDR1 MGHRA, CDR2 YSYEKL. Trimming removed 0 bases at V and 6 bases at J, with 19 bases between. This CDR3 is 17 amino acids long. Here the CDR3 DNA reads TGCGCCAGCAGCCAAGACGTTAGATTAGCGGCTATCGATACGCAGTATTTT. Its translation is CASSQDVRLAAIDTQYF.

V and J are TRBV2 and TRBJ1-2; D might be TRBD1 (5 bases). Germline V lookup: CDR1 SNHLY, CDR2 FYNNEI. Trimming took off 10 bases at V and 5 bases at J, with 17 bases between the two ends. The length of the CDR3 is 13 residues. CDR3 sequence reads: CANRGWGNYGYTF. DNA for the CDR3: TGTGCCAACCGGGGGTGGGGGAATTATGGCTACACCTTC. Full variable domain (rest looked up from reference TRBV2 and TRBJ1-2): EPEVTQTPSHQVTQMGQEVILRCVPISNHLYFYWYRQILGQKVEFLVSFYNNEISEKSEIFDDQFSVERPDGSNFTLKIRSTKLEDSAMYFCANRGWGNYGYTFGSGTRLTVV.

This rearrangement joins TRBV7-6 to TRBJ2-1; 9 nucleotides line up with TRBD2. From germline, CDR1 is SGHVS and CDR2 FNYEAQ. This CDR3 has 15 residues. V shed 5 bases, J shed 0 bases, and the junction held 2 bases outside the gene matches. The CDR3 is CASSAGLASYNEQFF. DNA for the CDR3: TGTGCCAGCAGCGCGGGACTAGCCTCCTACAATGAGCAGTTCTTC.

J is TRBJ2-2 and V is TRBV6-4, with a possible D match to TRBD2 (5 bases). The CDR3 extends over 13 amino acids. Germline values: CDR1 MRHNA, CDR2 SNTAGT. Trimming cost V 4 bases and J 8 bases, with 11 bases left between them. The CDR3 spells CASSVLARGELFF. In DNA, the CDR3 is TGTGCCAGCAGTGTTTTAGCGCGTGGGGAGCTGTTTTTT.

The CDR3 DNA follows: TGTGCCTGGACCACCGGGGGGTATGGCTACACCTTC. This translates into CAWTTGGYGYTF. V and J are TRBV30 and TRBJ1-2, with D possibly matching TRBD1 (5 bases). Trimming pared 4 bases from V and 5 bases from J, leaving 11 bases between. Germline values: CDR1 GTSNPN, CDR2 SVGIG (reference sequence). The CDR3 loop spans 12 amino acids.

V gene TRBV5-1 combines with J gene TRBJ2-7; 9 nucleotides match TRBD2. CDR1 and CDR2 from the germline V gene are SGHRS and YFSETQ. The V and J ends lost 4 bases and 4 bases, in that order; junction bases with no gene match: 6. The CDR3 loop spans 14 amino acids. CDR3 in amino acids: CASSVAGGPYEQYF. CDR3 coding DNA: TGCGCCAGCAGCGTGGCGGGAGGGCCGTACGAGCAGTACTTC.

This chain connects TRBV13 to TRBJ2-7; 7 bases are a match to TRBD2. V trimming: 5 bases; J trimming: 9 bases; junction bases outside the gene matches: 10. Germline V CDR1 and CDR2: PRHDT, FYEKMQ (reference sequence). This CDR3 has 13 amino acids. For the CDR3, the DNA is TGTGCCAGCAGCCGAGGGACTCCGGGAGGGCAGTACTTC. Translating gives CASSRGTPGGQYF.

V and J are TRBV18 and TRBJ1-2; 11 nucleotides match TRBD1. CDR1 and CDR2 from the germline V gene are KGHSH and LQKENI. The CDR3 runs to 15 residues. The ends lost 2 bases at V and 6 bases at J; junction bases unmatched: 5. The CDR3 DNA sequence: TGTGCCAGCTCACCATCGGACAGGGGGCAACATGGCTACACCTTC. The encoded protein is CASSPSDRGQHGYTF.

The V gene is TRBV6-1, the J gene TRBJ1-6; D not certain. V was trimmed by 2 bases and J by 5 bases, leaving 7 bases between them. The CDR3 totals 14 residues. The germline V gene has CDR1 MNHNS and CDR2 SASEGT. The CDR3 DNA sequence: TGTGCCAGCAGTGAAAGCGGAAATAATTCACCCCTCCACTTT. This encodes CASSESGNNSPLHF.

V is TRBV7-9 and J is TRBJ2-1, with D perhaps matching TRBD2 (5 bases). Trimming removed 5 bases from V and 9 bases from J, with 8 bases in between. Germline values: CDR1 SEHNR, CDR2 FQNEAQ (reference sequence). The CDR3 totals 11 residues. CDR3 sequence: CASSPSGEQFF. The CDR3 region has the DNA TGTGCCAGCAGCCCAAGCGGTGAGCAGTTCTTC.

As regards this clone: One end of the junction is discordant with germline, which a read error may explain. The chain recombines TRBV6-5 with TRBJ1-2; 8 bases align to TRBD1. The CDR3 runs 14 residues. Germline V gene data show CDR1 as MNHEY and CDR2 as SVGAGI. The CDR3 sequence: CASSSPTGVGGYPF. The CDR3 DNA sequence: TGTGCCAGCAGTTCCCCGACAGGGGTTGGTGGCTACCCCTTC.

V and J are TRBV9 and TRBJ2-3, with 8 bases aligning to TRBD2. Germline V gene lookup returns CDR1 SGDLS and CDR2 YYNGEE. CDR3 length: 15 amino acids. With 2 bases clipped from V and 6 bases from J, the junction kept 8 bases outside the gene matches. CDR3 DNA: TGTGCCAGCAGCGTCGCCAGCGGGAGTAGGGATACGCAGTATTTT. Translating it yields CASSVASGSRDTQYF.

The V and J genes are TRBV19 and TRBJ1-2, with 8 nucleotides matching TRBD1. CDR3 size: 16 residues. The germline V gene encodes CDR1 LNHDA and CDR2 SQIVND (reference sequence). Trimming took 2 bases from V and 6 from J; bases not matched to a gene: 11. CDR3 bases: TGTGCCAGTAGTATATATAACGGACAGGGTGGTCATGGCTACACCTTC. Protein product: CASSIYNGQGGHGYTF.

This clone was recorded only once. The chain has TRBV15 and TRBJ2-3; 14 nucleotides agree with TRBD2. The CDR3 extends over 16 amino acids. Germline CDR1 LNHNV, CDR2 YYDKDF (reference sequence). The V and J ends lost 3 bases and 9 bases, in that order; junction bases with no gene match: 8. CDR3 sequence reads: CATSSPTSGGAGTQYF. Written as DNA, the CDR3 is TGTGCCACCAGCAGCCCGACTAGCGGGGGGGCGGGAACGCAGTATTTT.

As DNA, the CDR3 is TGTGCCAGCAGAACCCAGAACTACAATGAGCAGTTCTTC. The encoded protein is CASRTQNYNEQFF. V is TRBV6-5 and J is TRBJ2-1; D is unresolved. The germline V gene has CDR1 MNHEY and CDR2 SVGAGI. V dropped 6 bases and J dropped 3 bases, with 9 bases sitting between them. This CDR3 is built from 13 residues.

The table lists this clone with a count of one. The chain couples TRBV29-1 to TRBJ2-3; TRBD1 aligns across 7 bases. The germline gives CDR1 SQVTM, CDR2 ANQGSEA. The ends lost 1 base at V and 1 base at J; junction bases unmatched: 5. This CDR3 is built from 15 residues. The DNA for the CDR3 is TGCAGCGTTGAAGTTTCTGGACAGGGCACAGATACGCAGTATTTT. The encoded protein is CSVEVSGQGTDTQYF.

The chain has TRBV27 and TRBJ1-5; 8 positions agree with TRBD1. Losses at the gene ends were 5 bases for V and 1 base for J; bases not matched to a gene: 7. This CDR3 is built from 16 residues. Germline CDR1 and CDR2: MNHEY and SMNVEV (reference sequence). The CDR3: CASSPQTGVSNQPQHF. CDR3 bases: TGTGCCAGCAGTCCCCAGACAGGGGTCAGCAATCAGCCCCAGCATTTT.

The chain employs TRBV28 and TRBJ1-6; D unclear. This CDR3 is 15 amino acids long. V was pared by 2 bases and J by 7 bases, with 12 bases between. Germline V lookup: CDR1 MDHEN, CDR2 SYDVKM. The CDR3 loop reads CASSLVSGGNSPLHF. DNA of the CDR3: TGTGCCAGCAGTTTAGTCAGTGGAGGGAATTCACCCCTCCACTTT.

The V and J genes are TRBV18 and TRBJ2-5; no definite D call. Between the trimmed V and J ends, which lost 3 bases and 2 bases, there was a span of 13 bases. CDR1 is KGHSH, CDR2 LQKENI, per germline. The CDR3 totals 15 residues. CDR3 region: CASSPYTEWQETQYF. Written as DNA, the CDR3 is TGTGCCAGCTCACCGTACACAGAGTGGCAAGAGACCCAGTACTTC.

The chain recombines TRBV25-1 with TRBJ1-1, with 10 bases aligning to TRBD1. This CDR3 has 15 residues. CDR1 MGHDK and CDR2 SYGVNS come from the germline V gene. The J segment lost 3 bases and the V segment lost 5 bases, leaving 6 bases of the junction unmatched. CDR3 residues: CASSHHGTGDTEAFF. As DNA, the CDR3 is TGTGCCAGCAGTCATCACGGGACAGGGGACACTGAAGCTTTCTTT.